Sequencing of this T cell receptor beta chain was carried out in a study of Ad26.COV2.S vaccination and SARS-CoV-2 variants (dated by TCRdb to about 2021). Some background on the complete study: Donors in the vaccine arm were drawn from COV1001, a phase I-IIa trial of Ad26.COV2.S in healthy adults that was multicentre, randomized, double-blind and placebo-controlled. Throughout the experiments and outcome assessment, investigators stayed blinded to trial group allocation. TCRbeta repertoire sequencing served as the tool for gauging how specific and how broad the SARS-CoV-2-reactive T cell receptors were following Ad26.COV2.S vaccination. Dosing of Ad26.COV2.S was intramuscular, at either 5x10^10 or 1x10^11 viral particles, delivered as one shot or as two shots spaced 56 days apart. The TCR-sequenced set comprised approximately 32 samples: around 20 Ad26.COV2.S vaccine recipients, 5 placebo recipients and 8 SARS-CoV-2 convalescent individuals. Trial participants were randomized into five groups of five: low-dose or high-dose Ad26.COV2.S given once or twice, or placebo on both occasions. The study at large found these results: Higher spike-specific TCR breadth was observed in Ad26.COV2.S recipients than in placebo recipients (P = 0.0014). Vaccine and placebo recipients had similar non-spike TCR breadth, a finding consistent with the vaccine containing only spike. Comparing responses between vaccine doses or regimens was not something the study was powered to do. Substantial breadth of spike-specific CD8+ and CD4+ T cell responses was reported after vaccination. The authors noted that the TCR breadth and depth analyses may have underestimated total T cell responses.

Relative to germline, V is 0 bases shorter and J is 2 bases shorter, with 10 bases between their ends. The germline V gene (reference sequence) yields SSHAT for CDR1 and FNYEAQ for CDR2. The CDR3 starts with the cysteine, ends with the phenylalanine, and has 15 residues. Only the CDR3 part of the read is kept: 45 bases, read in frame from the first base. The immunoSEQ Assay was used to sequence TCRbeta CDR3 regions. After extraction, genomic DNA underwent amplification by bias-controlled multiplex PCR, followed by high-throughput sequencing. The study's own analysis went as follows. To quantify the absolute abundance of every unique TCRbeta CDR3 region, sequences were collapsed and filtered. Usable DNA was measured by amplifying reference genes present in all nucleated cells, and TCRbeta template counts were normalized to that usable DNA to estimate T cell fraction. Repertoire TCRs were annotated as SARS-CoV-2-specific when V gene, CDR3 amino acid sequence and J gene were exactly matched to a known reactive TCR set. The reference SARS-CoV-2 TCR set was obtained from MIRA and was filtered for enrichment in COVID-19-positive ImmuneCODE repertoires, whereby public or cross-reactive TCRs were removed. Based on the MIRA antigens, annotated TCRs were further analysed at the level of specific ORF or position within ORF. Breadth was defined as the number of annotated unique rearrangements divided by the total number of unique productive rearrangements, and depth was defined as the summed frequency of the annotated unique rearrangements. TCR breadth was compared between groups using two-sided Wilcoxon rank-sum tests. The immuneACCESS repertoire file appears here via TCRdb, limited to in-frame rearrangements. These files lack a portion of the clones; in checked studies, under half of the deficit traces to unresolved V genes, and the cause of the others is not known. That table gives V, J and clone size, and the DNA gave D and trimming. This sample comprises hundreds of thousands of clones, over 75% of them detected only once. 12% of the sample comes from the top ten.

The sample holds one count of this clone. The specificity of this receptor is unknown. The input lacks base qualities; no much larger clone sits a single base away. Reading the label with the study, this specimen's treatment or condition is: over 15 received Ad26.COV2.S at low or high dose, single or two shots; about 5 received placebo; per-sample allocation not given. For vaccine and placebo recipients, repertoires were sequenced using samples collected on day 63 after the first injection. Between 29 July and 7 August 2020, Cohort 1b enrolled 25 adults aged 18-55 years at one site in Boston, USA. Ad26.COV2.S consisted of a replication-incompetent adenovirus type 26 vector by which a prefusion-stabilized SARS-CoV-2 spike protein from the original Wuhan strain was expressed.

The receptor's source is a person between 18 and 65 years old who received the Ad26.COV2.S COVID-19 vaccine or a placebo. The sequence links TRBV7-7 to TRBJ2-5, with TRBD1 tentatively as D gene (6 bases match). Sequencing was performed on peripheral blood, taken in a trial of Ad26.COV2.S vaccine versus placebo. This receptor has the CDR3 CASSLASTGQETQYF. The sequenced DNA: TGTGCCAGCAGCTTAGCGTCAACAGGGCAAGAGACCCAGTACTTC.